This T cell receptor beta chain was identified during a study of blood T cell repertoires in COVID-19 (dated by TCRdb to about 2020). Some background on the complete study: Samples from collaborators originated in the United States, Italy and Spain and spanned both the acute and convalescent phases of COVID-19. The material from the prospective study consisted of cDNA or gDNA derived from T cells, B-cell-depleted T cells, or PBMCs. Where HLA class I and class II types were available, the types were taken from metadata supplied by the sample provider, not from assay-based typing. Nearly every sample came with metadata listing a de-identified subject ID, COVID-19 status, age in years and sex. Samples were obtained from the ongoing ImmuneRACE study (first 160 participants) and from over 1,000 subjects provided by 6 global collaborators. A freely available public database, intended as a resource for researchers studying the immune response to SARS-CoV-2, is where the repertoires were released. The dataset comprised deeply sampled blood TCRbeta repertoires from subjects exposed to, actively infected with, or recovered from COVID-19. Study-wide findings and limitations: How much clinical and demographic metadata was included differed by source and by participant, and the metadata was provided uncurated.

TCRbeta CDR3 regions were amplified from genomic DNA by means of the immunoSEQ Assay, a bias-controlled multiplex PCR. In the paper's pipeline: Within the assay, amplification of reference gene primers was used to estimate how many nucleated cells each sample contained. To quantify the absolute abundance of each unique TCRbeta CDR3 rearrangement, sequence reads were collapsed and filtered. For each sample, productive Simpson clonality was calculated by taking the square root of Simpson's diversity index across productive rearrangements. Imported from immuneACCESS, the table was reduced by TCRdb to in-frame sequences with V and J called. These copies leave out some clones; in studies compared against another copy, an unresolved V gene accounts for under half, and the cause of the remainder is not known. From that table come the V and J calls and clone size; the DNA was used to work out D and trimming. Present in this sample are more than 200,000 clones, 84% of which were seen just once. The ten largest clones represent under 5.5% of the sample.

In the case of this clone: There is no known antigen for this receptor. Base-call qualities are not available, and no considerably larger clone is one nucleotide away.

Each collaborating institution followed its own protocols to collect whole blood in K2EDTA tubes. For TCRbeta analysis, collaborators shipped samples in one of three forms: frozen whole blood, isolated PBMCs, or DNA extracted from either of those sample types. The clonotype comes from a man aged 55 to 70 with acute or convalescent COVID-19. Material: peripheral blood.

For the CDR3, the sequence is CASSYSGQTSGNTIYF. The DNA is TGTGCCAGCAGTTACTCGGGACAGACCTCTGGAAACACCATATATTTT. The chain is made from TRBV6-2 or TRBV6-3 and TRBJ1-3; TRBD1 aligns with 7 central bases. Ends trimmed: V by 0 bases, J by 0 bases; bases unmatched to a gene: 2. Looking up the germline V gene yields CDR1 MNHEY and CDR2 SVGEGT. Taken from cysteine to phenylalanine, the CDR3 has 16 residues. Just the 48-base CDR3 DNA is kept, in frame starting at base 1.